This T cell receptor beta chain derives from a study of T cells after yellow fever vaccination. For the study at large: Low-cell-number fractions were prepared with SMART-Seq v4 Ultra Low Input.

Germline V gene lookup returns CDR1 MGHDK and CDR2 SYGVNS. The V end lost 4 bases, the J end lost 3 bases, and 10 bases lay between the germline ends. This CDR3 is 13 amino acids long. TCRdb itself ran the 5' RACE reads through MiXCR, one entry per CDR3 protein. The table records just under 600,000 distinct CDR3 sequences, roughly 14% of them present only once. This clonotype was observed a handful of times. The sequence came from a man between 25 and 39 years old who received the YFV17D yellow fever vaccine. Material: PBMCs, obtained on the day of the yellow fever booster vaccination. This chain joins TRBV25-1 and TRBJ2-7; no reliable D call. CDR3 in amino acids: CASSVAGDYEQYF. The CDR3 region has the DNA TGTGCCAGCAGTGTGGCAGGAGACTACGAGCAGTACTTC.